This TCR beta chain was identified in a study of cytomegalovirus exposure and HLA in healthy donors. Study details: Samples from HLA-typed donors yielded about 86 million unique TCRs in an early data release.

CDR1 and CDR2 from the germline V gene are LNHDA and SQIVND (reference sequence). The CDR3 covers 13 residues. Trimming at V came to 9 bases and at J to 7 bases, leaving 9 bases not matched to a gene. Vbeta (60) and Jbeta (13) primers were used in the PCR. Profiling relied on immunoSEQ multiplex PCR, and the TCRdb table lists in-frame clones only, not all of them. The table lists 85,000 to 110,000 clones, around 65% of them singletons. Study-level results: Sequencing likely generated an artifact that appeared as a cluster of highly shared sequence variants. In a later analysis, productive TCRs from donors in an Asian-associated ancestry cluster reportedly carried fewer N-insertions than the cohort mean. In a later analysis, DRB1 alleles had the most associated TCRs; HLA-C alleles the fewest.

Comment on this clone: The antigen is not known.

The clonotype comes from a woman in her 50s in good health and CMV-seronegative. The material sequenced was PBMCs. The chain links TRBV19 to TRBJ1-1; TRBD1 matches 9 bases. The CDR3 here is CASYNRGRGEAFF. The CDR3, as DNA: TGTGCCAGCTACAACAGGGGGCGCGGTGAAGCTTTCTTT.